These T cell receptor beta chains were read from a single sample in a study of cytomegalovirus exposure and HLA in healthy donors. This table comes from immunoSEQ multiplex PCR, and its TCRdb copy is limited to in-frame clones, with some not included. The table includes some 150,000 clones, nearly 80% detected once. Material: PBMCs. These TCRs come from a man between 18 and 35 years old in good health and CMV-seropositive. The CDR3 runs from the conserved cysteine through the conserved F or W. Fields, in order: V gene, clone size, J gene, D gene, CDR3 DNA, CDR3 protein. A D gene is named only where the DNA matches it firmly. A row's size may be missing; if present it is once, few, many or a size class.

V gene: TRBV4-1
clone size: few
J gene: TRBJ2-5
D gene: -
CDR3 DNA: TGCGCCAGCAGCCGTGGAATACTACGGGAAGAGACCCAGTACTTC
CDR3 protein: CASSRGILREETQYF

V gene: TRBV7-9
clone size: -
J gene: TRBJ2-2
D gene: TRBD2
CDR3 DNA: TGTGCCAGCAGCTTAGTAAGTCGACTAGCGGATAACACCGGGGAGCTGTTTTTT
CDR3 protein: CASSLVSRLADNTGELFF

V gene: TRBV19
clone size: -
J gene: TRBJ1-5
D gene: -
CDR3 DNA: TGTGCCAGTAGTCCTTTTATTAATAGCAATCAGCCCCAGCATTTT
CDR3 protein: CASSPFINSNQPQHF

V gene: TRBV30
clone size: few
J gene: TRBJ2-1
D gene: TRBD2
CDR3 DNA: TGTGCCTGGAGTGTAATGCTAGCGGGAAAGTACAATGAGCAGTTCTTC
CDR3 protein: CAWSVMLAGKYNEQFF

V gene: TRBV10-3
clone size: -
J gene: TRBJ1-5
D gene: -
CDR3 DNA: TGTGCCATCAGTGAATCGGGGGACGGCAATCAGCCCCAGCATTTT
CDR3 protein: CAISESGDGNQPQHF

V gene: TRBV4-3
clone size: -
J gene: TRBJ2-1
D gene: -
CDR3 DNA: TGCGCCAGCAGTCCTCAGCGGGCCACCTACAATGAGCAGTTCTTC
CDR3 protein: CASSPQRATYNEQFF

V gene: TRBV7-2
clone size: few
J gene: TRBJ1-5
D gene: -
CDR3 DNA: TGTGCCAGCAGCGACACAGGCCCCAATCAGCCCCAGCATTTT
CDR3 protein: CASSDTGPNQPQHF

V gene: TRBV4-3
clone size: -
J gene: TRBJ2-3
D gene: TRBD1
CDR3 DNA: TGCGCCAGCAGCCAAGAAGGGCAGGGGGCGAGAGATACGCAGTATTTT
CDR3 protein: CASSQEGQGARDTQYF

V gene: TRBV4-3
clone size: -
J gene: TRBJ2-2
D gene: -
CDR3 DNA: TGCGCCAGCAGCCAAGTTGTGACACCATCACCCGGGGAGCTGTTTTTT
CDR3 protein: CASSQVVTPSPGELFF

V gene: TRBV18
clone size: -
J gene: TRBJ2-6
D gene: -
CDR3 DNA: TGTGCCAGCTCACCAGGTAGTGGGGCCAACGTCCTGACTTTC
CDR3 protein: CASSPGSGANVLTF

V gene: TRBV6-5
clone size: -
J gene: TRBJ1-5
D gene: -
CDR3 DNA: TGTGCCAGCAGTGGGGCTATACTGAGCAATCAGCCCCAGCATTTT
CDR3 protein: CASSGAILSNQPQHF

V gene: TRBV7-3
clone size: -
J gene: TRBJ2-3
D gene: TRBD2
CDR3 DNA: TGTGCCAGCAGCTTGCGGGGGTCGCTCACAGATACGCAGTATTTT
CDR3 protein: CASSLRGSLTDTQYF

V gene: TRBV7-8
clone size: -
J gene: TRBJ1-6
D gene: -
CDR3 DNA: TGTGCCAGCAGCTTAGCGAGGGAGCCCTGGGGAAATTCACCCCTCCACTTT
CDR3 protein: CASSLAREPWGNSPLHF

V gene: TRBV9
clone size: -
J gene: TRBJ1-1
D gene: -
CDR3 DNA: TGTGCCAGCAGCTCTGACGTGGGCAGGGACACTGAAGCTTTCTTT
CDR3 protein: CASSSDVGRDTEAFF

V gene: TRBV7-7
clone size: -
J gene: TRBJ2-1
D gene: TRBD1
CDR3 DNA: TGTGCCACCAGCCTCGGGACAGGCAATGAGCAGTTCTTC
CDR3 protein: CATSLGTGNEQFF

V gene: TRBV15
clone size: -
J gene: TRBJ2-5
D gene: -
CDR3 DNA: TGTGCCACCAGCAGCCTACAAGAGACCCAGTACTTC
CDR3 protein: CATSSLQETQYF

V gene: TRBV25-1
clone size: -
J gene: TRBJ2-7
D gene: -
CDR3 DNA: TGTGCCAGCAGTGCGCCCGACCGGGGGAGATCCTACGAGCAGTACTTC
CDR3 protein: CASSAPDRGRSYEQYF

V gene: TRBV5-1
clone size: -
J gene: TRBJ2-3
D gene: TRBD2
CDR3 DNA: TGCGCCAGCAGCTTTTTCTCGCGGGAGTCGGCAGATACGCAGTATTTT
CDR3 protein: CASSFFSRESADTQYF

V gene: TRBV12-5
clone size: once
J gene: TRBJ2-1
D gene: -
CDR3 DNA: TGTGCCACAGGGCTAGGCCCTTACAATGAGCAGTTCTTC
CDR3 protein: CATGLGPYNEQFF

V gene: TRBV6-1
clone size: -
J gene: TRBJ2-1
D gene: TRBD1
CDR3 DNA: TGTGCCAGCAGGGGGGACAGGCAGGTTGGTGAGCAGTTCTTC
CDR3 protein: CASRGDRQVGEQFF

V gene: TRBV21-1
clone size: once
J gene: TRBJ1-4
D gene: -
CDR3 DNA: TGTGCCAGCAGCCCCTGCCGGGACAGCGGTGAAAAACTGTTTTTT
CDR3 protein: CASSPCRDSGEKLFF

V gene: TRBV5-6
clone size: -
J gene: TRBJ1-3
D gene: -
CDR3 DNA: TGTGCCAGCAGCTTGTATAACAGTCCTGGAAACACCATATATTTT
CDR3 protein: CASSLYNSPGNTIYF

V gene: TRBV27
clone size: -
J gene: TRBJ1-3
D gene: -
CDR3 DNA: TGTGCCAGCAGTTCCAGGGGAATTCCTGGAAACACCATATATTTT
CDR3 protein: CASSSRGIPGNTIYF

V gene: TRBV6-1
clone size: once
J gene: TRBJ2-7
D gene: TRBD1
CDR3 DNA: TGTGCCAGCAGGAACAGGGGCTCGGACGAGCAGTACTTC
CDR3 protein: CASRNRGSDEQYF

V gene: TRBV11-1
clone size: -
J gene: TRBJ2-7
D gene: TRBD2
CDR3 DNA: TGTGCCAGCAGCTTACGGCGCGGGGGCTCCTACGAGCAGTACTTC
CDR3 protein: CASSLRRGGSYEQYF

V gene: TRBV19
clone size: -
J gene: TRBJ1-1
D gene: -
CDR3 DNA: TGTGCCAGTAGTATCAGGACAGCGAACACTGAAGCTTTCTTT
CDR3 protein: CASSIRTANTEAFF

V gene: TRBV5-1
clone size: few
J gene: TRBJ2-3
D gene: -
CDR3 DNA: TGCGCCAGCAGCCCGGACAGACCGGCAGATACGCAGTATTTT
CDR3 protein: CASSPDRPADTQYF

V gene: TRBV7-9
clone size: -
J gene: TRBJ2-3
D gene: TRBD2
CDR3 DNA: TGTGCCGCAAGACGTCGAGCGGGGGACGACACAGATACGCAGTATTTT
CDR3 protein: CAARRRAGDDTDTQYF

V gene: TRBV6-5
clone size: -
J gene: TRBJ2-7
D gene: TRBD2
CDR3 DNA: TGTGCCAGCAGTCCAAGACTAGCGGGAGCCTACGAGCAGTACTTC
CDR3 protein: CASSPRLAGAYEQYF

V gene: TRBV4-3
clone size: -
J gene: TRBJ1-2
D gene: TRBD1
CDR3 DNA: TGCGCCAGCAGCCAAGATCTGAAGACAGGGGGAGATGGCTACACCTTC
CDR3 protein: CASSQDLKTGGDGYTF

V gene: TRBV5-1
clone size: -
J gene: TRBJ1-4
D gene: TRBD1
CDR3 DNA: TGCGCCAGCAGCGTAGGCCACAGGGGTACTAATGAAAAACTGTTTTTT
CDR3 protein: CASSVGHRGTNEKLFF

V gene: TRBV4-1
clone size: once
J gene: TRBJ2-5
D gene: TRBD2
CDR3 DNA: TGCGCCAGCAGTCTTAGACTAGCGGCGAAAGAGACCCAGTACTTC
CDR3 protein: CASSLRLAAKETQYF

V gene: TRBV7-2
clone size: -
J gene: TRBJ1-1
D gene: -
CDR3 DNA: TGTGCCAGCAGCCACGCGGGGCAGTACACTGAAGCTTTCTTT
CDR3 protein: CASSHAGQYTEAFF

V gene: TRBV14
clone size: -
J gene: TRBJ2-1
D gene: TRBD2
CDR3 DNA: TGTGCCAGCAGCCAATACGGACTAGCGGGGGGGAATGAGCAGTTCTTC
CDR3 protein: CASSQYGLAGGNEQFF

V gene: TRBV4-1
clone size: -
J gene: TRBJ2-3
D gene: -
CDR3 DNA: TGCGCCGGCAGCCAAGGAGGCACTAGCACAGATACGCAGTATTTT
CDR3 protein: CAGSQGGTSTDTQYF

V gene: TRBV14
clone size: few
J gene: TRBJ2-3
D gene: TRBD2
CDR3 DNA: TGTGCCAGCAGCCAGTATCCGCGACTAGCGGTCACAGATACGCAGTATTTT
CDR3 protein: CASSQYPRLAVTDTQYF

V gene: TRBV19
clone size: -
J gene: TRBJ1-2
D gene: -
CDR3 DNA: TGTGCCAGTAGTCCTAGTTCTGGCTATGGCTACACCTTC
CDR3 protein: CASSPSSGYGYTF

V gene: TRBV5-3
clone size: -
J gene: TRBJ1-1
D gene: TRBD1
CDR3 DNA: TGTGCCAGAAGCTTGGCAGGGGGCCCTGAAGCTTTCTTT
CDR3 protein: CARSLAGGPEAFF

V gene: TRBV15
clone size: -
J gene: TRBJ2-2
D gene: TRBD2
CDR3 DNA: TGTGCCACCAGCAGAGATCGGCTAGCGGGGGGCGCCGGGGAGCTGTTTTTT
CDR3 protein: CATSRDRLAGGAGELFF

V gene: TRBV6-5
clone size: -
J gene: TRBJ1-1
D gene: -
CDR3 DNA: TGTGCCAGCAGTTCCAACGGGAGGGTAGCTTTCTTT
CDR3 protein: CASSSNGRVAFF

V gene: TRBV4-1
clone size: -
J gene: TRBJ2-7
D gene: -
CDR3 DNA: TGCGCCAGCAGCCAAGTGTACAGGGCCCACGAGCAGTACTTC
CDR3 protein: CASSQVYRAHEQYF

V gene: TRBV30
clone size: once
J gene: TRBJ2-5
D gene: TRBD2
CDR3 DNA: TGTGCCTGCCACCCAGCGGGGGGGCGGGAGACCCAGTACTTC
CDR3 protein: CACHPAGGRETQYF

V gene: TRBV19
clone size: -
J gene: TRBJ1-5
D gene: TRBD1
CDR3 DNA: TGTGCCAGTATTGGGACAGGCCGCAATCAGCCCCAGCATTTT
CDR3 protein: CASIGTGRNQPQHF

V gene: TRBV9
clone size: few
J gene: TRBJ1-1
D gene: -
CDR3 DNA: TGTGCCAGCAGCGTAGTGGGGGGTTTGAACACTGAAGCTTTCTTT
CDR3 protein: CASSVVGGLNTEAFF

V gene: TRBV6-5
clone size: -
J gene: TRBJ1-4
D gene: TRBD1
CDR3 DNA: TGTGCCAGCAGTCGACAGGGAGGAGAAAAACTGTTTTTT
CDR3 protein: CASSRQGGEKLFF

V gene: TRBV13
clone size: -
J gene: TRBJ2-1
D gene: TRBD2
CDR3 DNA: TGTGCCAGCAGTCAAGCTAGCGGGAGTTCCTACAATGAGCAGTTCTTC
CDR3 protein: CASSQASGSSYNEQFF

V gene: TRBV9
clone size: -
J gene: TRBJ1-6
D gene: -
CDR3 DNA: TGTGCCAGCAGCGTACTGGTTCCGGGGTCACCCCTCCACTTT
CDR3 protein: CASSVLVPGSPLHF

V gene: TRBV6-5
clone size: -
J gene: TRBJ2-7
D gene: -
CDR3 DNA: TGTGCCAGCAGTACCGACCGAACAGGGTTCGGGCAGTACTTC
CDR3 protein: CASSTDRTGFGQYF

V gene: TRBV30
clone size: -
J gene: TRBJ2-2
D gene: -
CDR3 DNA: TGTGCCTGGAGTCTCAGTAACGGGGAGCTGTTTTTT
CDR3 protein: CAWSLSNGELFF

V gene: TRBV11-2
clone size: -
J gene: TRBJ1-1
D gene: -
CDR3 DNA: TGTGCCAGCAGCTCTTACACTGAAGCTTTCTTT
CDR3 protein: CASSSYTEAFF

V gene: TRBV19
clone size: -
J gene: TRBJ2-5
D gene: TRBD1
CDR3 DNA: TGTGCCAGTAGTTTCGACAGGGAAGAGACCCAGTACTTC
CDR3 protein: CASSFDREETQYF

V gene: TRBV6-1
clone size: -
J gene: TRBJ1-2
D gene: -
CDR3 DNA: TGTGCCAGCAGGACCGGGACTCCTGTTGGCTACACCTTC
CDR3 protein: CASRTGTPVGYTF

V gene: TRBV21-1
clone size: once
J gene: TRBJ2-5
D gene: -
CDR3 DNA: TGTGCCAGCAGCATGTTAGACAGGAACTTC
CDR3 protein: CASSMLDRNF

V gene: TRBV19
clone size: -
J gene: TRBJ1-5
D gene: -
CDR3 DNA: TGTGCCATTGGAAAGGGGATAAATCAGCCCCAGCATTTT
CDR3 protein: CAIGKGINQPQHF

V gene: TRBV9
clone size: -
J gene: TRBJ2-3
D gene: -
CDR3 DNA: TGTGCCAGCAGCCATCCAATGAGGGGGGGGTTCACAGATACGCAGTATTTT
CDR3 protein: CASSHPMRGGFTDTQYF

V gene: TRBV7-9
clone size: -
J gene: TRBJ2-5
D gene: -
CDR3 DNA: TGTTCCAGCAGCGAGGACATGTACCAAGAGACCCAGTACTTC
CDR3 protein: CSSSEDMYQETQYF

V gene: TRBV19
clone size: -
J gene: TRBJ2-7
D gene: -
CDR3 DNA: TGTGCCAGTAGTACGGACAGTGGGAGCTCCTACGAGCAGTACTTC
CDR3 protein: CASSTDSGSSYEQYF

V gene: TRBV2
clone size: -
J gene: TRBJ1-5
D gene: -
CDR3 DNA: TGTGCCAGCAGTGAAGAGTGGGGGGATCAGCCCCAGCATTTT
CDR3 protein: CASSEEWGDQPQHF

V gene: TRBV29-1
clone size: -
J gene: TRBJ2-3
D gene: TRBD2
CDR3 DNA: TGCAGCGTTGGGACTAGCGGGATAGTGTATACGCAGTATTTT
CDR3 protein: CSVGTSGIVYTQYF